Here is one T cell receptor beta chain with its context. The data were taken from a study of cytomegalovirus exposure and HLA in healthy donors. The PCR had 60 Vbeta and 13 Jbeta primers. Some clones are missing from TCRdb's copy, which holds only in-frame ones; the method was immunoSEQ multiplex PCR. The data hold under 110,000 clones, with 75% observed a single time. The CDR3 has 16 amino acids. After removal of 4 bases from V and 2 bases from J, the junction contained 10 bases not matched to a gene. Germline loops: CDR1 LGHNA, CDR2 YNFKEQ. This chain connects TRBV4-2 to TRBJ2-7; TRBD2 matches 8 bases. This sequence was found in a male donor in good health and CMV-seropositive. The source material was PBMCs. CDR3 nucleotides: TGTGCCAGCAGCCCAACGGGGGGGGATGGGGCCTACGAGCAGTACTTC. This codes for CASSPTGGDGAYEQYF.